These 15 T cell receptor beta chains came from one sample sequenced in a study of PD-1 blockade in classical Hodgkin lymphoma. The assay was immunoSEQ multiplex PCR, and TCRdb's table has in-frame clones only and misses some. This table has about 31,000 clones, 65% to 90% appearing once. Every patient experienced relapse after autologous stem cell transplantation, and brentuximab vedotin exposure varied. Thawed PBMCs were the source of CD4+ T cells, purified by magnetic negative selection. The sequencing used CD4+ T cells from blood, collected at baseline. Source of these receptors: a human donor with classical Hodgkin lymphoma.

This clone has just a few counts. This chain links TRBV18 with TRBJ1-5, with D perhaps matching TRBD1 (5 bases). The germline CDR1 and CDR2 sequences are KGHSH and LQKENI. The V gene lost 3 bases and the J gene lost 2 bases, with 14 bases spanning the gap. The CDR3 is 16 residues long. The chain's CDR3 is CASSPRGDLGNQPQHF. The CDR3 DNA follows: TGTGCCAGCTCACCTAGGGGAGACCTGGGCAATCAGCCCCAGCATTTT.

The rearrangement uses TRBV29-1 and TRBJ1-1; no definite D call. The V end was cut by 4 bases, the J end by 3 bases, with 9 bases between. This CDR3 is built from 12 residues. CDR1 and CDR2 (germline): SQVTM, ANQGSEA. The CDR3 DNA is TGCAGCGTTGTACGTGGGGACACTGAAGCTTTCTTT. Protein sequence: CSVVRGDTEAFF.

The CDR3 here is CASSQILRQAGANVLTF. CDR3 nucleotides: TGTGCCAGCAGCCAAATTCTAAGACAGGCTGGGGCCAACGTCCTGACTTTC. The chain carries TRBV14 and TRBJ2-6; possibly TRBD1 for D (6 bases). This CDR3 is 17 amino acids long. V was cut by 2 bases and J by 2 bases, with 13 bases left in between. The V gene's germline CDR1 is SGHDN and CDR2 FVKESK.

This chain connects TRBV5-5 to TRBJ2-1; D might be TRBD2 (6 bases). V lost 2 bases to trimming and J lost 6 bases, with 15 bases between them. Germline V lookup: CDR1 SGHKS, CDR2 YYEKEE (reference sequence). CDR3 size: 15 residues. The chain's CDR3 is CASSFLASISNEQFF. The DNA for the CDR3 is TGTGCCAGCAGCTTCCTAGCGTCTATCTCCAATGAGCAGTTCTTC.

V and J are TRBV27 and TRBJ1-2; 11 positions agree with TRBD1. The germline V gene has CDR1 MNHEY and CDR2 SMNVEV (reference sequence). The CDR3 is 16 residues long. The trim removed 2 bases at V and 6 bases at J, leaving 8 bases unmatched. The CDR3 spells CASSLRWTGGEDGYTF. DNA for the CDR3: TGTGCCAGCAGTTTACGTTGGACAGGGGGCGAAGATGGCTACACCTTC.

This chain joins TRBV6-5 and TRBJ2-6, with D tentatively TRBD1 (6 bases). CDR1 and CDR2 from the germline V gene are MNHEY and SVGAGI. This CDR3 region has 14 residues. V shed 6 bases and J shed 2 bases, with 8 bases lying between them. CDR3 sequence: CASRGGPGANVLTF. The CDR3 nucleotides are TGTGCCAGCAGAGGGGGACCTGGGGCCAACGTCCTGACTTTC.

This chain connects TRBV5-4 to TRBJ2-7; 10 bases align to TRBD2. The CDR3 runs 14 residues. Germline trimming cut 2 bases from V and 6 bases from J; bases unmatched to any gene: 5. Per the germline V gene, CDR1 is SGHNT and CDR2 is YYREEE (reference sequence). The CDR3 DNA is TGTGCCAGCAGCTTAGCGGGAGGGCCTACCGAGCAGTACTTC. Its translation is CASSLAGGPTEQYF.

This chain uses TRBV29-1 with TRBJ2-3; D is uncertain. Looked up from germline, CDR1 is SQVTM and CDR2 is ANQGSEA. V was trimmed by 4 bases and J by 5 bases, leaving 7 bases between them. The CDR3 is 11 residues long. This CDR3 reads CSVGRGDTQYF. The CDR3 DNA is TGCAGCGTTGGGAGAGGAGATACGCAGTATTTT.

This chain connects TRBV5-8 to TRBJ2-1; 11 nucleotides line up with TRBD2. CDR1 and CDR2 (germline): SGHTS, YDEGEE. Trimming removed 3 bases from V and 2 bases from J; junction bases left unmatched: 1. This CDR3 has 15 amino acids. CDR3 sequence: CASSWGLAAYNEQFF. CDR3 nucleotides: TGTGCCAGCAGCTGGGGACTAGCGGCCTACAATGAGCAGTTCTTC.

The genes are TRBV6-6 and TRBJ2-7, with a weak D call TRBD1 (5 bases). This CDR3 spans 14 amino acids. Trimming stripped 7 bases from V and 2 bases from J, with 15 bases between. Germline CDR1 MNHNY, CDR2 SVGAGI (reference sequence). The CDR3 bases are TGTGCCAGCAAACCCCGGCTGGGGCCCTACGAGCAGTACTTC. Residues: CASKPRLGPYEQYF.

This chain joins TRBV30 and TRBJ2-1; D call uncertain. Per the germline V gene, CDR1 is GTSNPN and CDR2 is SVGIG (reference sequence). The CDR3 is 13 amino acids. V gave up 3 bases and J gave up 10 bases, with 16 bases separating them. DNA for the CDR3: TGTGCCTGGAGCGGCCTAGTCGTATCGGAGCAGTTCTTC. It specifies CAWSGLVVSEQFF.

This clone has only one observation. V gene TRBV25-1 combines with J gene TRBJ1-2, with a weak D call TRBD1 (5 bases). V lost 5 bases and J 2 bases, leaving 15 bases between the germline ends. Germline-derived CDR1 and CDR2 are MGHDK and SYGVNS. The CDR3 runs 15 residues. CDR3 DNA: TGTGCCAGCAGTCCCCTAACTACAGGCAACTATGGCTACACCTTC. This translates into CASSPLTTGNYGYTF.

The chain uses TRBV7-2 and TRBJ1-1; 7 positions match TRBD1. The CDR3 has 15 amino acids. Germline V lookup: CDR1 SGHTA, CDR2 FQGNSA. The V segment lost 0 bases and the J segment 4 bases; nucleotides outside the gene matches: 5. CDR3 sequence: CASSLARGLSTEAFF. The CDR3 DNA sequence: TGTGCCAGCAGCTTAGCAAGGGGGCTCTCCACTGAAGCTTTCTTT.

The J gene is TRBJ2-3, the V gene TRBV7-2, with D hard to call. The CDR3 is made up of 15 amino acids. CDR1 is SGHTA, CDR2 FQGNSA, per germline. The V end lost 1 base, the J end lost 11 bases, and 19 bases lay between the germline ends. CDR3 DNA sequence: TGTGCCAGCAGCTTAGAGGCGAGTCGGCCCGGCGGGCAGTATTTT. Protein sequence: CASSLEASRPGGQYF.

This rearrangement joins TRBV7-2 to TRBJ1-2; TRBD1 might be the D (5 bases). Germline CDR1 is SGHTA and CDR2 is FQGNSA. V dropped 7 bases and J dropped 2 bases, with 11 bases sitting between them. The length of the CDR3 is 13 residues. In DNA, the CDR3 is TGTGCCAGCAAAAAAGGGACCAACTATGGCTACACCTTC. Translating it yields CASKKGTNYGYTF.